This T cell receptor (beta chain) originates from a study of monozygotic twins with inflammatory bowel disease. The authors made each sample's cDNA in eight separate reactions. TCRdb re-called the 5' RACE reads, yielding one record per CDR3 amino acid sequence without DNA. In total, the table holds 350,000 to 500,000 distinct CDR3 sequences. Study results and caveats: Compared with healthy twins, IBD patients shared fewer clonotypes with others, especially with disease activity. The co-twins with IBD showed lower TCRbeta diversity (inverse Simpson) than their healthy siblings.

Comments on this clonotype: Its target is unknown.

This CDR3 contains 16 residues. From germline, CDR1 is MDHEN and CDR2 SYDVKM. This clonotype was obtained from a human donor with ulcerative colitis or Crohn's disease, or a healthy co-twin of an affected twin (not recorded which). The chain is built from TRBV28 and TRBJ2-7; TCRdb's D gene call, TRBD1, goes unchecked for lack of DNA. Sequenced input: blood. The CDR3 loop is CASSPLDGGRSYEQYF.